This T cell receptor (beta chain) came from a study of lymphopenia after photon versus proton radiotherapy. Trimming took 2 bases from V and 6 from J; bases not matched to a gene: 10. Germline lookup yields CDR1 GTSNPN and CDR2 SVGIG (reference sequence). The CDR3 contains 15 residues. About this clone itself: Antigen specificity is unknown.

Study results and limitations: Post-nadir diversity loss with photons came from oligoclonal expansion, particularly CD8+ Temra cells. Better survival with proton therapy was suggested as possible, not demonstrated. Larger post-nadir TCR diversity loss correlated inversely with survival in deceased patients. Photon-treated patients lost naive T cells and TCR diversity; proton-treated stayed stable.

Sequenced by immunoSEQ multiplex PCR; TCRdb stores in-frame clones only, minus some. This sample has about 83,000 clones, with around 82% found just once. The gene calls are TRBV30 and TRBJ2-7; 10 nucleotides agree with TRBD1. This clonotype was sampled from a man between 60 and 75 years old with pancreatic cancer. The source was peripheral blood, collected from a patient treated with proton-based radiotherapy. CDR3 amino acids: CAWSYRDRGSVEQYF. The CDR3, as DNA: TGTGCCTGGAGTTACCGGGACAGGGGATCGGTCGAGCAGTACTTC.